The rows below give T cell receptor beta chains drawn from one sample of a study of cytomegalovirus exposure and HLA in healthy donors. Sequenced by immunoSEQ multiplex PCR; TCRdb stores in-frame clones only, minus some. The data show more than 110,000 clones, 60% to 80% seen once. Material: PBMCs. The receptors were gathered from a male donor in good health and CMV-seronegative. CDR3s include the opening cysteine and the closing phenylalanine or tryptophan. Fields, in order: J gene, D gene, clone size, V gene, CDR3 protein, CDR3 DNA. D genes are given only for firm matches. Rows may omit the clone size; those that give it use once, few, many or a size class.

TRBJ1-1	.	.	TRBV27	CASSFRTSGTEAFF	TGTGCCAGCAGTTTTAGGACTTCTGGCACTGAAGCTTTCTTT
TRBJ2-3	TRBD2	.	TRBV5-1	CASSLSGGANTQYF	TGCGCCAGCAGCTTAAGCGGGGGGGCGAACACGCAGTATTTT
TRBJ2-1	TRBD2	.	TRBV5-1	CASSLTSGGNNEQFF	TGCGCCAGCAGCTTGACTAGCGGGGGGAACAATGAGCAGTTCTTC
TRBJ2-3	TRBD2	.	TRBV7-2	CASSPSGGGDTQYF	TGTGCCAGCAGCCCTTCCGGGGGGGGAGATACGCAGTATTTT
TRBJ2-1	TRBD2	.	TRBV6-6	CASILAGGSDEQFF	TGTGCCAGCATCTTAGCGGGAGGGTCGGATGAGCAGTTCTTC
TRBJ2-7	.	.	TRBV7-2	CASSLGRQGLDKQYF	TGTGCCAGCAGCTTAGGCCGGCAGGGATTGGATAAGCAGTACTTC
TRBJ2-7	TRBD2	.	TRBV19	CASSTRGAGGLYEQYF	TGTGCCAGTAGTACACGCGGAGCGGGGGGGCTCTACGAGCAGTACTTC
TRBJ2-5	TRBD1	.	TRBV7-6	CASSHDREETQYF	TGTGCCAGCAGCCACGACAGGGAAGAGACCCAGTACTTC
TRBJ2-3	TRBD2	.	TRBV18	CASSPIWAGLAGVGTDTQYF	TGTGCCAGCTCACCAATCTGGGCTGGTCTAGCGGGAGTCGGCACAGATACGCAGTATTTT
TRBJ2-3	TRBD2	.	TRBV9	CASSVGVAGAPGTQYF	TGTGCCAGCAGCGTAGGGGTAGCGGGGGCCCCTGGGACGCAGTATTTT
TRBJ1-1	.	few	TRBV19	CASSPWTAGAAREAFF	TGTGCCAGTAGCCCCTGGACAGCGGGGGCTGCTAGAGAAGCTTTCTTT
TRBJ2-5	TRBD2	.	TRBV7-2	CASSLTGGYQETQYF	TGTGCCAGCAGCTTAACGGGGGGGTACCAAGAGACCCAGTACTTC
TRBJ2-5	.	.	TRBV9	CASSSGTLQETQYF	TGTGCCAGCAGCTCCGGGACACTCCAAGAGACCCAGTACTTC
TRBJ2-3	TRBD2	.	TRBV7-6	CASSSTSGGLSTQYF	TGTGCCAGCAGCTCTACTAGCGGGGGGCTCTCTACGCAGTATTTT
TRBJ2-1	TRBD2	few	TRBV7-2	CASTPIAGPYNEQFF	TGTGCCAGCACCCCGATAGCGGGGCCTTACAATGAGCAGTTCTTC
TRBJ2-7	TRBD2	.	TRBV6-5	CASRVGTGTTYEQYF	TGTGCCAGTAGGGTAGGCACCGGGACTACCTACGAGCAGTACTTC
TRBJ1-6	TRBD1	.	TRBV7-6	CASSQTGTDNSPLHF	TGTGCCAGCAGCCAGACCGGGACAGATAATTCACCCCTCCACTTT
TRBJ1-2	.	.	TRBV5-6	CASSQGRAEGYTF	TGTGCCAGCAGCCAGGGGAGAGCCGAGGGCTACACCTTC
TRBJ2-3	TRBD1	once	TRBV6-6	CASRSRDSLSNTQYF	TGTGCCAGCAGATCACGGGACAGTTTATCAAATACGCAGTATTTT
TRBJ1-5	.	.	TRBV18	CASSPRRGDSNQPQHF	TGTGCCAGCTCACCCCGGCGGGGCGATAGCAATCAGCCCCAGCATTTT
TRBJ2-3	TRBD2	.	TRBV10-3	CAISESSGSMTRDTQYF	TGTGCCATCAGTGAGTCTAGCGGGAGTATGACTAGGGATACGCAGTATTTT
TRBJ2-7	.	.	TRBV5-1	CASSGEQTYEQYF	TGCGCCAGCAGCGGGGAGCAGACCTACGAGCAGTACTTC
TRBJ1-5	.	.	TRBV5-6	CASSLLQANQPQHF	TGTGCCAGCAGCTTGTTACAGGCTAATCAGCCCCAGCATTTT
TRBJ1-2	.	.	TRBV9	CASSVGNRPPNYGYTF	TGTGCCAGCAGCGTAGGAAACAGGCCCCCTAACTATGGCTACACCTTC
TRBJ1-2	TRBD1	.	TRBV6-6	CASSYPDRDNGYTF	TGTGCCAGCAGTTACCCCGACAGGGACAATGGCTACACCTTC
TRBJ2-7	.	.	TRBV19	CASSSNRGGGGPSYEQYF	TGTGCCAGTAGTTCGAACCGGGGAGGGGGAGGGCCAAGCTACGAGCAGTACTTC
TRBJ1-2	TRBD1	.	TRBV6-1	CASSIPGTDYGYTF	TGTGCCAGCAGCATACCCGGGACAGACTATGGCTACACCTTC
TRBJ2-7	.	.	TRBV5-5	CASISSVTYEQYF	TGTGCCAGCATCTCTAGCGTAACCTACGAGCAGTACTTC
TRBJ2-7	TRBD2	.	TRBV19	CASSSFSGGTYEQYF	TGTGCCAGTAGTAGTTTTAGCGGGGGCACCTACGAGCAGTACTTC
TRBJ1-1	.	.	TRBV6-5	CASEGHANTEAFF	TGTGCCAGCGAGGGACACGCGAACACTGAAGCTTTCTTT
TRBJ2-1	.	.	TRBV7-6	CASSSNSPGGSRPNEQFF	TGTGCCAGCAGCTCCAACTCTCCCGGGGGTAGTAGGCCCAATGAGCAGTTCTTC
TRBJ2-5	TRBD2	once	TRBV12-5	CASGLVRTSGGRGETQYF	TGTGCTAGTGGTTTGGTACGGACTAGCGGGGGGAGAGGAGAGACCCAGTACTTC
TRBJ2-3	TRBD1	.	TRBV7-2	CASSRSIGKGASFTDTQYF	TGTGCCAGCAGCCGATCAATCGGGAAGGGGGCTAGTTTCACAGATACGCAGTATTTT
TRBJ2-7	TRBD2	few	TRBV2	CASCRDLAGDSEQYF	TGTGCCAGCTGCCGGGATCTAGCGGGAGACTCCGAGCAGTACTTC
TRBJ2-7	TRBD2	.	TRBV9	CASSVTLAGGPSEQYF	TGTGCCAGCAGCGTAACACTAGCGGGAGGGCCCAGCGAGCAGTACTTC
TRBJ2-1	TRBD2	.	TRBV7-8	CASSLVSGGGEQFF	TGTGCCAGCAGCTTAGTTTCGGGAGGGGGGGAGCAGTTCTTC
TRBJ2-2	.	.	TRBV29-1	CSVGELTGELFF	TGCAGCGTTGGGGAGCTCACCGGGGAGCTGTTTTTT
TRBJ2-7	.	.	TRBV7-2	CASSLRSYEQYF	TGTGCCAGCAGCTTGCGGTCCTACGAGCAGTACTTC
TRBJ2-7	TRBD2	.	TRBV4-2	CASSQGPAGTSGIYF	TGTGCCAGCAGCCAAGGGCCCGCCGGGACTAGCGGGATTTACTTC
TRBJ1-1	.	once	TRBV4-2	CASSQAAWDLNTEAFF	TGTGCCAGCAGCCAAGCGGCTTGGGACTTGAACACTGAAGCTTTCTTT